The clone carrying this T cell receptor beta chain was recorded many times. Its antigen is not known. The entry originates in a study of Graves' ophthalmopathy and Graves' hyperthyroidism. Regarding the study as a whole: Blood also harbored most expanded thyroid clonotypes above 0.001 frequency.

Germline V gene data show CDR1 as MNHEY and CDR2 as SVGAGI. V gave up 2 bases and J gave up 5 bases; unmatched junction bases: 3. The CDR3 is 14 amino acids. Amplification targeted the TCR beta CDR3 regions, with RNA transcripts as the source material. An opening RT-PCR round employed HTBI primers and preceded a second-round multiplex PCR. TCRdb re-derived calls from the multiplex PCR reads in MiXCR, one entry per CDR3 protein. The sample has roughly 610,000 distinct CDR3 sequences; 22% are singletons. The sequencing input was peripheral blood. This receptor was obtained from a woman younger than 30 with stable Graves' hyperthyroidism. Some clones in this sample may be carry-over from other donors' samples. The chain is built from TRBV6-5 and TRBJ1-5; 7 positions agree with TRBD1. CDR3: CASSYTGDDQPQHF. CDR3 coding DNA: TGTGCCAGCAGTTACACAGGGGACGATCAGCCCCAGCATTTT.